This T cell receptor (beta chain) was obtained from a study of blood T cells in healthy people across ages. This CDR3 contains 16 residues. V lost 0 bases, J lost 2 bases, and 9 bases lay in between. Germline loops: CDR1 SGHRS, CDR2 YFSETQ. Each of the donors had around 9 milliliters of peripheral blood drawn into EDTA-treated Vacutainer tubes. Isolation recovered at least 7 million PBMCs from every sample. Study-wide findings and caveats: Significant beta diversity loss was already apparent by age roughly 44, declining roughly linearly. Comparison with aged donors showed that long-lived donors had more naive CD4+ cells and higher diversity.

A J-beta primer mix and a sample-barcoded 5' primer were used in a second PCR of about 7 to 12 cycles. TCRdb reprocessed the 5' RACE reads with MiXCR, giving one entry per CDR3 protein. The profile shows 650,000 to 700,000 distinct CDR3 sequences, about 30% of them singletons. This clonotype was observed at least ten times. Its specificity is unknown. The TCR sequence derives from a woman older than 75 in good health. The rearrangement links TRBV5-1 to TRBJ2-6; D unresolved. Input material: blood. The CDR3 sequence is CASSLEGFPGANVLTF. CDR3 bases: TGCGCCAGCAGCTTGGAGGGCTTCCCTGGGGCCAACGTCCTGACTTTC.